The 13 T cell receptor beta chains in this list originate from one sample, sequenced in a study of blood T cell repertoires in COVID-19. Repertoires were generated with immunoSEQ multiplex PCR, while TCRdb's copy carries only in-frame clones and drops some. The table lists fewer than 80,000 clones, 74% of them singletons, with approximately 28% in the top ten. The material sequenced was peripheral blood. These receptors were taken from a woman over 75 with acute or convalescent COVID-19.

This clone has a single count. The CDR3 spells CASSPQRATDNSPLHF. DNA for the CDR3: TGTGCCAGTAGTCCACAGCGGGCCACCGATAATTCACCCCTCCACTTT. The chain combines TRBV19 with TRBJ1-6; D not resolved. V was clipped by 5 bases and J by 5 bases, with 16 bases between them. The CDR3 has 16 amino acids. Germline loops: CDR1 LNHDA, CDR2 SQIVND (reference sequence).

The gene calls are TRBV28 and TRBJ2-5; 12 bases fit TRBD2. Germline values: CDR1 MDHEN, CDR2 SYDVKM. The CDR3 has 17 amino acids. The junction had 6 bases not matched to a gene; V was cut back by 3 bases and J by 1 base. The CDR3 DNA is TGTGCCAGCAGTTTTTGGACTAGCGGGGAGTCCCAAGAGACCCAGTACTTC. Protein: CASSFWTSGESQETQYF.

The rearrangement joins TRBV6-6 to TRBJ1-5; a weak D match, TRBD1 (5 bases). This CDR3 spans 17 amino acids. The V end lost 5 bases, the J end lost 6 bases, and 23 bases lay between the germline ends. Per germline, CDR1 MNHNY and CDR2 SVGAGI (reference sequence). This chain's CDR3 is CASSPTSGGQGRQPQHF. Here the CDR3 DNA reads TGTGCCAGCAGTCCCACCTCGGGAGGGCAGGGACGTCAGCCCCAGCATTTT.

This clone was seen just once. V usage is TRBV19 and J usage is TRBJ2-7, with a possible D match to TRBD1 (6 bases). CDR1 is LNHDA, CDR2 SQIVND, per germline (reference sequence). The CDR3 loop spans 14 amino acids. The ends were cut back, 1 base at V and 6 bases at J, with 13 bases in the middle. The CDR3 DNA is TGTGCCAGTAGTATAGGAGGAACAGGGACCGAGCAGTACTTC. Protein product: CASSIGGTGTEQYF.

CDR3 nucleotides: TGTGCCAGTAGTATCCAGGGGTACGAGCAGTACTTC. Amino acids: CASSIQGYEQYF. V usage is TRBV19 and J usage is TRBJ2-7, with D possibly TRBD1 on 6 matching bases. This CDR3 spans 12 amino acids. Between the trimmed V and J ends, which lost 3 bases and 4 bases, there was a span of 7 bases. Germline assignment: CDR1 LNHDA and CDR2 SQIVND (reference sequence).

V and J are TRBV2 and TRBJ2-5, with 7 bases that match TRBD2. After removal of 4 bases from V and 1 base from J, the junction contained 6 bases not matched to a gene. Germline CDR1 and CDR2: SNHLY and FYNNEI. The CDR3 is made up of 15 amino acids. The CDR3 spells CASSGTGTTQETQYF. In DNA, the CDR3 is TGTGCCAGCAGTGGAACCGGGACTACCCAAGAGACCCAGTACTTC.

The rearrangement links TRBV7-2 to TRBJ2-1; 13 bases fit TRBD2. The CDR3 totals 15 residues. Germline CDR1 SGHTA, CDR2 FQGNSA. The V and J ends lost 3 bases and 9 bases, in that order; junction bases with no gene match: 5. Written as DNA, the CDR3 is TGTGCCAGCAGCTTGGGTGGACTAGCGGGAGTTGAGCAGTTCTTC. Its translation is CASSLGGLAGVEQFF.

The rearrangement uses TRBV5-1 and TRBJ2-1; 7 bases agree with TRBD1. The V gene's germline CDR1 is SGHRS and CDR2 YFSETQ. This CDR3 is built from 14 residues. V was clipped by 0 bases and J by 9 bases; unmatched bases: 6. The CDR3 DNA reads as TGCGCCAGCAGCTTGGGACAGGGTCAAGGTGAGCAGTTCTTC. Residues: CASSLGQGQGEQFF.

The chain links TRBV5-6 to TRBJ1-2; D remains unclear. Looked up from germline, CDR1 is SGHDT and CDR2 is YYEEEE. This CDR3 has 12 residues. Trimming removed 0 bases at V and 13 bases at J, with 13 bases between. CDR3 sequence (DNA): TGTGCCAGCAGCTTGGCCAAGTGGGCAGGCACCTTC. Translated: CASSLAKWAGTF.

The genes are TRBV28 and TRBJ1-1; maybe TRBD1 (6 bases). The germline V gene has CDR1 MDHEN and CDR2 SYDVKM. The CDR3 totals 14 residues. The V gene lost 5 bases and the J gene lost 4 bases, with 14 bases spanning the gap. The CDR3 coding sequence is TGTGCCAGCAGTCTAGGGGGAAGACCCACTGAAGCTTTCTTT. Residues: CASSLGGRPTEAFF.

The genes are TRBV4-2 and TRBJ2-7; a weak D match, TRBD1 (7 bases). Trimming took off 4 bases at V and 0 bases at J, with 10 bases between the two ends. The CDR3 is 14 residues long. Germline CDR1 is LGHNA and CDR2 is YNFKEQ. CDR3 DNA sequence: TGTGCCAGCAGCCCCAGGGGGGACTCCTACGAGCAGTACTTC. Translating it yields CASSPRGDSYEQYF.

V is TRBV7-2 and J is TRBJ1-5; D perhaps matches TRBD1 (6 bases). V was cut by 2 bases and J by 2 bases, with 13 bases left in between. Germline assignment: CDR1 SGHTA and CDR2 FQGNSA. CDR3 size: 16 residues. CDR3 DNA sequence: TGTGCCAGCAGCTTATCGGGCAGGGGAGGCAATCAGCCCCAGCATTTT. This sequence encodes CASSLSGRGGNQPQHF.

V is TRBV5-4 and J is TRBJ1-2, with D perhaps matching TRBD1 (5 bases). The CDR3 spans 16 residues. Germline V CDR1 and CDR2: SGHNT, YYREEE (reference sequence). V lost 0 bases, J lost 0 bases, and 12 bases lay in between. CDR3 sequence: CASSLVGGETNYGYTF. DNA for the CDR3: TGTGCCAGCAGCTTGGTTGGGGGGGAAACTAACTATGGCTACACCTTC.